This T cell receptor (beta chain) was sequenced in a study of blood T cell repertoires in COVID-19. Assay used: immunoSEQ multiplex PCR; TCRdb lists only in-frame clones, some missing. This sample has 150,000 to 200,000 clones, with roughly 79% found just once. Sequenced input: peripheral blood. This TCR derives from a woman of 80 years or more with COVID-19, enrolled during active disease.

The CDR3 DNA is TGTGCCAGCAGCTTGGTTACTAGGGGGTACACTGAAGCTTTCTTT. Translating it yields CASSLVTRGYTEAFF. The V and J genes are TRBV5-5 and TRBJ1-1, with a tentative D call TRBD1 (6 bases). The CDR3 spans 15 residues. V was shortened by 0 bases and J by 3 bases, with 12 bases between the two germline ends. In germline, CDR1 is SGHKS, CDR2 YYEKEE (reference sequence).